A single sample gave rise to the 8 T cell receptor beta chains below, sequenced in a study of tumor and adjacent non-tumor tissue in lung cancer. RNA was extracted from bulk tissue without any cell sorting. This non-tumor lung sample came from over 3 cm beyond the tumor edge. TCRbeta libraries were built with three rounds of nested PCR, modified from ARM-PCR. TCRdb fed the multiplex PCR reads into MiXCR, producing one record per CDR3 protein. Seen here are about 43,000 distinct CDR3 sequences, roughly 60% observed once, and the top ten hold 45%. Sequenced input: distant non-tumor lung tissue. All receptors derive from a man in his fifties with non-small cell lung cancer.

In the case of this clonotype: The final CDR3 position lacks the conserved phenylalanine or tryptophan, pointing to a likely read error. This chain connects TRBV11-1 to TRBJ2-7; D is tentatively TRBD1 or TRBD2 (5 bases each). V lost 11 bases and J 7 bases, leaving 21 bases between the germline ends. The CDR3 length is 13 residues. From germline, CDR1 is SGHAT and CDR2 FQDESV (reference sequence). The DNA of the CDR3 is TGTGCCGGCAACTTATCGGGACCCTTGGAGCAGTACATC. Encoded protein: CAGNLSGPLEQYI.

This clonotype showed up just a few times. A much more abundant neighbour one base away suggests this may be a read error. The rearrangement joins TRBV2 to TRBJ1-1; D ambiguous. The ends were cut back, 3 bases at V and 7 bases at J, with 9 bases in the middle. The CDR3 extends over 12 amino acids. From germline, CDR1 is SNHLY and CDR2 FYNNEI. The CDR3 spells CASSDERIEAFF. The CDR3 region has the DNA TGTGCCAGCAGTGATGAGAGGATTGAAGCTTTCTTT. The full variable domain, rest sourced from reference TRBV2 and TRBJ1-1, is EPEVTQTPSHQVTQMGQEVILRCVPISNHLYFYWYRQILGQKVEFLVSFYNNEISEKSEIFDDQFSVERPDGSNFTLKIRSTKLEDSAMYFCASSDERIEAFFGQGTRLTVV.

CDR3 DNA: TGCAGTGCTTTCGTGATACACAAGGAGGTAACCTACGAGCAGTACTTC. The encoded protein is CSAFVIHKEVTYEQYF. The chain combines TRBV20-1 with TRBJ2-7; possibly TRBD2 for D (5 bases). Germline lookup yields CDR1 DFQATT and CDR2 SNEGSKA (reference sequence). The CDR3 sequence is 16 residues long. V lost 5 bases, J lost 2 bases, and 22 bases lay in between.

This chain joins TRBV29-1 and TRBJ2-1; either TRBD1 or TRBD2 may supply D (5 bases each). The V gene lost 6 bases and the J gene lost 5 bases, with 14 bases spanning the gap. The CDR3 runs 13 residues. Germline V gene sequence: CDR1 SQVTM, CDR2 ANQGSEA. This CDR3 is CSVKRTLHNEQFF. The CDR3 DNA reads as TGCAGCGTAAAGCGGACACTTCACAATGAGCAGTTCTTC.

On this clonotype itself: A much larger clone differs by one base, so this may be a read error. J is TRBJ1-5 and V is TRBV6-1, with a weak D call TRBD1 (6 bases). The germline V gene encodes CDR1 MNHNS and CDR2 SASEGT. This CDR3 contains 15 residues. The V and J ends lost 6 bases and 4 bases respectively, with 16 bases between them. CDR3 sequence: CASRRGTAGNQPQHF. CDR3 bases: TGTGCCAGCAGGAGGGGGACCGCGGGGAATCAGCCCCAGCATTTT.

In regard to this clonotype: It may be a read error: a sequence one base away is much more abundant. CDR3 DNA: TGTGCCAGCAGCTTAGCGCTAGGGACCGGGGAGCTGTTTTTT. Translation gives CASSLALGTGELFF. V gene TRBV11-2 combines with J gene TRBJ2-2; unclear D gene. With 1 base removed from V and 5 bases from J, the gap between germline ends came to 8 bases. From germline, CDR1 is SGHAT and CDR2 FQNNGV. CDR3 size: 14 residues.

This clonotype was counted only a few times. The rearrangement joins TRBV20-1 to TRBJ2-7, with unresolved D. The CDR3 covers 11 residues. The germline gives CDR1 DFQATT, CDR2 SNEGSKA (reference sequence). The V and J ends lost 2 bases and 2 bases respectively, with 4 bases between them. The DNA for the CDR3 is TGCAGTGCTAGAAATCCCTACGAGCAGTACTTC. It encodes CSARNPYEQYF.

This clonotype was found once. At one of its ends the junction is not consistent with the germline gene, which may arise from a read error. The V call is TRBV5-1, the J call TRBJ2-5, with D uncertain. Germline V lookup: CDR1 SGHRS, CDR2 YFSETQ. The CDR3 runs to 14 residues. CDR3 DNA: TGCGCCAGCAGCCCGGGTCAGAGGTCGGAGACCCGGTACTTC. It encodes CASSPGQRSETRYF.